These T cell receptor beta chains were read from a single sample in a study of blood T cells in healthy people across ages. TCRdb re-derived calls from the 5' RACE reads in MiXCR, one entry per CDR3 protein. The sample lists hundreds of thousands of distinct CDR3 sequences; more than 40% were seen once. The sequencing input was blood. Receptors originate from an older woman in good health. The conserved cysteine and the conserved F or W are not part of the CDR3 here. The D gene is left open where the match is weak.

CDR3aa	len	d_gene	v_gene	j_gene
ASGQGVRNEQY	11	TRBD1	TRBV9	TRBJ2-5
ASSQDPGGPSTDTQY	15	NA	TRBV3-1	TRBJ2-3
ASSSFRDVQETQY	13	NA	TRBV5-6	TRBJ2-5
ASSTDRNQETQY	12	NA	TRBV5-1	TRBJ2-5
ASSVRASGSKETQY	14	TRBD2	TRBV9	TRBJ2-5
TPLEGAGGYT	10	TRBD1	TRBV20-1	TRBJ1-2
ASSQSRDSTDTQY	13	NA	TRBV4-2	TRBJ2-3
ASSLNRGVGEQF	12	TRBD1	TRBV7-2	TRBJ2-1
SARPGTLTDTQY	12	NA	TRBV20-1	TRBJ2-3
SATGAYYQETQF	12	NA	TRBV20-1	NA
ASSSLRWQSTGELF	14	NA	TRBV28	TRBJ2-2
ASSLLGYRGDTDTQY	15	TRBD1	TRBV7-8	TRBJ2-3
SVADRLISDGYT	12	NA	TRBV29-1	TRBJ1-2
SARDSRRIYT	10	NA	TRBV20-1	TRBJ1-2
ASSYRPWDNPQY	12	NA	TRBV6-2/TRBV6-3	TRBJ2-3
AWRISLISSGANVLT	15	NA	TRBV30	TRBJ2-6
ASSLTGEPGELF	12	NA	TRBV6-4	TRBJ2-2
ASSLGTSGRDHSYNEQY	17	TRBD2	TRBV12-3/TRBV12-4	NA
ASRTGPGTEAF	11	TRBD1	TRBV6-2/TRBV6-3	TRBJ1-1
ASSVAPTGSQF	11	NA	TRBV9	TRBJ2-1
SAREGQDYGYT	11	NA	TRBV20-1	TRBJ1-2
ATSDTRDYSHNEQF	14	TRBD2	TRBV24-1	TRBJ2-1
ASSLGRWSQLSNYGYT	16	NA	TRBV5-5	TRBJ1-2
SARGFGGAYNEQF	13	TRBD2	TRBV20-1	TRBJ2-1
ASSLAAGGPNGYT	13	TRBD1	TRBV7-2	TRBJ1-2
ASSPWQGGTEAF	12	NA	TRBV7-2	TRBJ1-1
ASSPPRDSYGYT	12	TRBD1	TRBV16	TRBJ1-2
ASSLAFNEQF	10	NA	TRBV6-2/TRBV6-3	TRBJ2-1
ASSYPVQVMNTEAF	14	NA	TRBV7-2	TRBJ1-1
SVDRGDTQY	9	NA	TRBV29-1	TRBJ2-3
ASSSPRRFTSTDTQY	15	NA	TRBV6-2/TRBV6-3	TRBJ2-3